The rows below give T cell receptor beta chains drawn from one sample of a study of shared clonotypes between healthy human individuals. Repertoires were generated with immunoSEQ multiplex PCR, while TCRdb's copy carries only in-frame clones and drops some. The table includes over 2 million clones, 85% to 95% detected once. The sequencing input was naive CD4+ T cells from PBMCs. These receptors originate from a man aged 18 to 29 in good health. Some clones in this sample may be carry-over from other donors' samples. Both conserved end residues are part of each CDR3. The D gene is left open where the match is weak. Clone size is given for some rows only: seen once, a few or many times, or a class if the clone is expanded.

d_call j_call clone_size v_call cdr3_nt cdr3_aa
NA TRBJ2-2 NA TRBV7-2 TGTGCCAGCAGCCGTTATCAGGGTAACACCGGGGAGCTGTTTTTT CASSRYQGNTGELFF
NA TRBJ2-7 NA TRBV15 TGTGCCACCAGTCCGAGCTCCTACGAGCAGTACTTC CATSPSSYEQYF
TRBD1 TRBJ2-7 NA TRBV25-1 TGTGCCAGCAGTGTAGGGACAGGGTCCTACGAGCAGTACTTC CASSVGTGSYEQYF
TRBD2 TRBJ2-3 once TRBV5-1 TGCGCCAGCAGCCGGGGCCGAGCGGGAGGCGTAACAGATACGCAGTATTTT CASSRGRAGGVTDTQYF
TRBD2 TRBJ2-1 NA TRBV27 TGTGCCAGCAGTTTATCGCCTAGCGGGGATGGTGAGCAGTTCTTC CASSLSPSGDGEQFF
NA TRBJ2-7 NA TRBV25-1 TGTGCCAGCAGTGAATATGGGTACGAGCAGTACTTC CASSEYGYEQYF
TRBD1 TRBJ2-3 NA TRBV4-3 TGCGCCAGCAGCCAAGCCGGACAGGGTGCAGATACGCAGTATTTT CASSQAGQGADTQYF
TRBD1 TRBJ2-3 NA TRBV7-3 TGTGCCAGCAGCTTAACCGGACAGGGGGCAGATACGCAGTATTTT CASSLTGQGADTQYF
TRBD1 TRBJ1-5 NA TRBV5-1 TGCGCCAGCAGCAATGGGACAGGGGATCAGCCCCAGCATTTT CASSNGTGDQPQHF
NA TRBJ2-6 once TRBV30 TGTGAGGCTGGGGGCTTCTCTGGGGCCAACGTCCTGACTTTC CEAGGFSGANVLTF
TRBD1 TRBJ1-2 NA TRBV6-6 TGTGCCAGCAGCACCGGACAGGGGGTGGGGTATGGCTACACCTTC CASSTGQGVGYGYTF
TRBD2 TRBJ2-1 NA TRBV15 TGTGCCACCAGCAGAGTTACTAGCGGGAAGGTTGAGCAGTTCTTC CATSRVTSGKVEQFF
NA TRBJ2-7 NA TRBV4-1 TGCGCCAGCAGCCAAGCTTCAGGAGACCCTTACTACGAGCAGTACTTC CASSQASGDPYYEQYF
NA TRBJ2-7 few TRBV19 TGTGCCACCTCACTAAGCGGGCCTACCTACGAGCAGTACTTC CATSLSGPTYEQYF
NA TRBJ2-3 NA TRBV19 TGTGCCAGTCGGAATCTCCGGGATTCAGATACGCAGTATTTT CASRNLRDSDTQYF